Included here is one TCR beta chain sequence, with context. The sample is drawn from a study of blood T cell repertoires in COVID-19. In the study overall: PBMCs, B-cell-depleted T cells, or T cells provided the cDNA or gDNA that made up the material.

Cohort assignment relied on participant-reported clinical history. Clones were sequenced by immunoSEQ multiplex PCR, and TCRdb holds only the in-frame ones, with some missing. Among roughly 180,000 clones listed, about 86% were seen once. The V gene lost 2 bases and the J gene lost 3 bases, with 11 bases spanning the gap. Germline V gene lookup returns CDR1 SEHNR and CDR2 FQNEAQ (reference sequence). The CDR3 has 14 amino acids. The TCR sequence derives from a woman in her 50s in a cohort exposed to, infected with or recovered from COVID-19 (not recorded which). The sample comprised PBMCs or T cells enriched from blood (not recorded which). This chain uses TRBV7-9 with TRBJ2-7; no reliable D call. CDR3 bases: TGTGCCAGCAGCTTAAGTCAGTACATCTACGAGCAGTACTTC. This sequence encodes CASSLSQYIYEQYF. Drawing the rest from reference TRBV7-9 and TRBJ2-7, the complete variable domain is DTGVSQNPRHKITKRGQNVTFRCDPISEHNRLYWYRQTLGQGPEFLTYFQNEAQLEKSRLLSDRFSAERPKGSFSTLEIQRTEQGDSAMYLCASSLSQYIYEQYFGPGTRLTVT.